The 30 T cell receptor beta chains presented below share a single source sample, sequenced in a study of T cell repertoires in cytomegalovirus infection. TCRdb itself ran the reads through MiXCR, one entry per CDR3 protein. The table lists 900,000 to 950,000 distinct CDR3 sequences, about 33% of them singletons, with 13% in the top ten. Their recognized antigens are unknown. The source material was cultured CD8+ T cells from PBMCs, sampled from culture after CMV antigen stimulation. These receptors were taken from a human donor in good health (CMV status not recorded). Some clones in this sample may be carry-over from other donors' samples.

CDR3 DNA: TGTGCCAGCACCACTTCAGGAGAGACCCAGTACTTC. Amino acid sequence: CASTTSGETQYF. The gene calls are TRBV11-2 and TRBJ2-5, with no clear D. This CDR3 is 12 amino acids long. Trimming removed 7 bases from V and 4 bases from J, with 10 bases in between. Germline lookup yields CDR1 SGHAT and CDR2 FQNNGV.

The chain combines TRBV2 with TRBJ2-1; 8 bases agree with TRBD2. Germline CDR1 and CDR2: SNHLY and FYNNEI. The V gene end was trimmed by 10 bases and the J gene end by 4 bases; junction bases not matched to a gene: 9. The CDR3 is 14 amino acids. The CDR3 bases are TGTGCCATTCCTACCGGGACTAGATACAATGAGCAGTTCTTC. This gives the protein CAIPTGTRYNEQFF.

This chain connects TRBV6-6 to TRBJ1-2; 8 bases fit TRBD1. There are 13 residues in the CDR3. Germline-derived CDR1 and CDR2 are MNHNY and SVGAGI (reference sequence). The ends lost 6 bases at V and 6 bases at J; junction bases unmatched: 6. The chain's CDR3 is CASSKTGANGYTF. The CDR3 bases are TGTGCCAGCAGCAAGACAGGGGCCAATGGCTACACCTTC.

The chain employs TRBV6-1 and TRBJ2-4; D gene uncertain. V was shortened by 1 base and J by 6 bases, with 22 bases between the two germline ends. The CDR3 is 18 residues long. Germline values: CDR1 MNHNS, CDR2 SASEGT. CDR3 sequence (DNA): TGTGCCAGCAGTGAAGAGAGTATAGTAGTGGCAATCTTAAACATTCAGTACTTC. It specifies CASSEESIVVAILNIQYF.

V is TRBV12-3 or TRBV12-4 and J is TRBJ1-5, with D uncertain. The CDR3 runs to 13 residues. Trimming pared 8 bases from V and 0 bases from J, leaving 8 bases between. The CDR3 is CASGRNSNQPQHF. In DNA, the CDR3 is TGTGCCAGCGGTAGGAATAGCAATCAGCCCCAGCATTTT.

This clonotype was seen ten or more times. The rearrangement joins TRBV12-3 or TRBV12-4 to TRBJ2-3, with D hard to call. The ends were cut back, 0 bases at V and 5 bases at J, with 6 bases in the middle. The CDR3 runs 13 residues. Here the CDR3 reads CASSLAPEDTQYF. The DNA of the CDR3 is TGTGCCAGCAGTTTAGCCCCAGAAGATACGCAGTATTTT.

This clonotype turned up a few times. The CDR3 is CASSSPDPAHYGYTF. The CDR3 DNA reads TGTGCCAGCAGCTCCCCAGACCCGGCCCACTATGGCTACACCTTC. This chain connects TRBV7-9 to TRBJ1-2; no clear D. The CDR3 runs to 15 residues. Trimming took off 4 bases at V and 3 bases at J, with 15 bases between the two ends. Germline V gene data show CDR1 as SEHNR and CDR2 as FQNEAQ (reference sequence).

Notes on this clonotype: A read error is possible here, since a much larger clone lies one base away. The CDR3 loop is CAIRWWTSGGSTDTQYF. CDR3 DNA: TGTGCCATCAGATGGTGGACTAGCGGGGGGAGCACAGATACGCAGTATTTT. The V and J genes are TRBV10-3 and TRBJ2-3; 14 bases are shared with TRBD2. With V trimmed by 6 bases and J by 0 bases, 5 bases remained unmatched. This CDR3 has 17 amino acids. The V gene's germline CDR1 is ENHRY and CDR2 SYGVKD.

CDR3 loop: CASSQERDPYGYTF. CDR3 sequence (DNA): TGTGCCAGCAGCCAGGAGAGGGACCCCTATGGCTACACCTTC. The rearrangement links TRBV4-2 to TRBJ1-2; possible D gene TRBD1, 5 bases. Looked up from germline, CDR1 is LGHNA and CDR2 is YNFKEQ. The CDR3 loop spans 14 amino acids. V lost 3 bases, J lost 4 bases, and 12 bases lay in between.

The V call is TRBV6-1, the J call TRBJ2-2; D gene unclear. The CDR3 sequence is 15 residues long. CDR1 MNHNS and CDR2 SASEGT come from the germline V gene. Trimming pared 4 bases from V and 4 bases from J, leaving 13 bases between. The CDR3 here is CASSATKRFTGELFF. The CDR3 DNA reads as TGTGCCAGCAGTGCCACTAAACGGTTCACCGGGGAGCTGTTTTTT.

This rearrangement joins TRBV6-1 to TRBJ2-3; 7 nucleotides match TRBD1. The V gene end was trimmed by 5 bases and the J gene end by 6 bases; junction bases not matched to a gene: 8. The V gene's germline CDR1 is MNHNS and CDR2 SASEGT. The CDR3 extends over 14 amino acids. The CDR3 DNA reads TGTGCCAGCAGTTACACCCCGACAGGGGATACGCAGTATTTT. Its translation: CASSYTPTGDTQYF.

The chain recombines TRBV7-9 with TRBJ2-3, with 8 bases fitting TRBD2. Germline V gene sequence: CDR1 SEHNR, CDR2 FQNEAQ (reference sequence). This CDR3 has 19 amino acids. V gave up 4 bases and J gave up 4 bases; unmatched junction bases: 19. CDR3 loop: CASSSTTSREGNVPDTQYF. In DNA, the CDR3 is TGTGCCAGCAGCTCAACCACCTCACGGGAGGGTAACGTCCCAGATACGCAGTATTTT.

This clonotype was seen more than once but under ten times. This sequence joins TRBV27 and TRBJ2-1; 9 bases are shared with TRBD2. CDR3 length: 15 amino acids. Per the germline V gene, CDR1 is MNHEY and CDR2 is SMNVEV (reference sequence). The ends lost 2 bases at V and 7 bases at J; junction bases unmatched: 6. The CDR3 here is CASSLAGGPMNEQFF. CDR3 DNA: TGTGCCAGCAGTTTAGCGGGGGGGCCCATGAATGAGCAGTTCTTC.

The chain couples TRBV27 to TRBJ1-2; 9 bases fit TRBD1. Germline trimming cut 5 bases from V and 1 base from J; bases unmatched to any gene: 11. Germline CDR1 MNHEY, CDR2 SMNVEV (reference sequence). The CDR3 consists of 17 residues. The CDR3 spells CASSPRDRANDNYGYTF. CDR3 DNA sequence: TGTGCCAGCAGTCCTCGGGACAGGGCAAACGATAACTATGGCTACACCTTC.

This clonotype has a count of ten or more. This chain joins TRBV6-2 or TRBV6-3 and TRBJ2-3, with no clear D. This CDR3 comprises 17 residues. Per germline, CDR1 MNHEY and CDR2 SVGEGT. V lost 2 bases, J lost 3 bases, and 18 bases lay in between. CDR3: CASSYLPRPIGTDTQYF. The CDR3 nucleotides read TGTGCCAGCAGTTACCTCCCGCGGCCAATAGGGACAGATACGCAGTATTTT.

The chain recombines TRBV7-9 with TRBJ2-5; 7 nucleotides agree with TRBD2. Germline lookup yields CDR1 SEHNR and CDR2 FQNEAQ (reference sequence). The junction had 10 bases not matched to a gene; V was cut back by 2 bases and J by 4 bases. The CDR3 runs to 16 residues. This CDR3 is CASSLPQRGGGETQYF. In DNA, the CDR3 is TGTGCCAGCAGCTTACCCCAGCGGGGCGGAGGAGAGACCCAGTACTTC.

This clonotype came up a few times. The chain combines TRBV11-2 with TRBJ2-3; D gene unclear. CDR1 is SGHAT and CDR2 is FQNNGV in the germline V gene. The CDR3 is made up of 13 amino acids. V dropped 3 bases and J dropped 10 bases, with 14 bases sitting between them. CDR3 bases: TGTGCCAGCAGCTTGGGCTTGGCTGGCCCGCAGTATTTT. It encodes CASSLGLAGPQYF.

This clonotype was counted between two and nine times. V usage is TRBV6-1 and J usage is TRBJ2-7; no clear D. V gave up 7 bases and J gave up 6 bases, with 13 bases separating them. The CDR3 runs 12 residues. The germline CDR1 and CDR2 sequences are MNHNS and SASEGT. The CDR3 is CASKDPVGEQYF. CDR3 coding DNA: TGTGCCAGCAAGGACCCGGTTGGCGAGCAGTACTTC.

Written as DNA, the CDR3 is TGTGCCAGCAGCTTCTGGTCCCAGACGCATGACACTGAAGCTTTCTTT. It codes for CASSFWSQTHDTEAFF. This rearrangement joins TRBV5-6 to TRBJ1-1; D gene ambiguous. CDR1 and CDR2 from the germline V gene are SGHDT and YYEEEE. The CDR3 spans 16 residues. V was trimmed by 2 bases and J by 3 bases, leaving 17 bases between them. Looking up the rest from reference TRBV5-6 and TRBJ1-1 gives the full variable domain: DAGVTQSPTHLIKTRGQQVTLRCSPKSGHDTVSWYQQALGQGPQFIFQYYEEEERQRGNFPDRFSGHQFPNYSSELNVNALLLGDSALYLCASSFWSQTHDTEAFFGQGTRLTVV.

The V gene is TRBV12-3 or TRBV12-4, the J gene TRBJ2-3; no reliable D call. V was shortened by 10 bases and J by 1 base, with 12 bases between the two germline ends. CDR3 length: 13 amino acids. Here the CDR3 DNA reads TGTGCCAACAGATCCCTCGGCACAGATACGCAGTATTTT. Translating gives CANRSLGTDTQYF.

The chain links TRBV10-3 to TRBJ2-2, with D maybe TRBD1 (5 bases). CDR1 and CDR2 from the germline V gene are ENHRY and SYGVKD. The CDR3 is 14 residues long. V gave up 10 bases and J gave up 3 bases, with 15 bases separating them. In nucleotides, the CDR3 is TGTGCCACGAGACTCCAGGGTTACACCGGGGAGCTGTTTTTT. Translation: CATRLQGYTGELFF.

This clonotype was seen only a few times. The chain combines TRBV6-6 with TRBJ2-7, with a weak D call TRBD2 (5 bases). Trimming left V 6 bases short and J 5 bases short, with 14 bases between. Germline values: CDR1 MNHNY, CDR2 SVGAGI (reference sequence). This CDR3 contains 13 residues. In DNA form, the CDR3 reads TGTGCCAGCAGGGCCTTCCAAGCGGACGAGCAGTACTTC. Translation gives CASRAFQADEQYF.

This clonotype was detected ten times or more. The V and J genes are TRBV7-9 and TRBJ2-7; 9 nucleotides line up with TRBD1. Germline values: CDR1 SEHNR, CDR2 FQNEAQ (reference sequence). The J segment lost 0 bases and the V segment lost 1 base, leaving 7 bases of the junction unmatched. The CDR3 totals 17 residues. The CDR3 is CASSLVTGTGSSYEQYV. CDR3 sequence (DNA): TGTGCCAGCAGCTTAGTGACTGGGACAGGGAGCTCCTACGAGCAGTACGTC.

This clonotype was seen ten or more times. This sequence joins TRBV7-2 and TRBJ1-5; D is ambiguous. The ends were cut back, 1 base at V and 5 bases at J, with 9 bases in the middle. The CDR3 is 14 amino acids. The germline gives CDR1 SGHTA, CDR2 FQGNSA. The CDR3 loop reads CASSLELAYQPQHF. Here the CDR3 DNA reads TGTGCCAGCAGCTTAGAGTTGGCGTATCAGCCCCAGCATTTT.

The chain links TRBV20-1 to TRBJ1-1; D call uncertain. V was shortened by 0 bases and J by 6 bases, with 8 bases between the two germline ends. The germline gives CDR1 DFQATT, CDR2 SNEGSKA (reference sequence). The CDR3 covers 12 residues. CDR3 DNA sequence: TGCAGTGCTAGAGATCTGGACTCTGAAGCTTTCTTT. It codes for CSARDLDSEAFF.

The chain is built from TRBV2 and TRBJ1-4; the match to TRBD1 covers 7 bases. V was clipped by 4 bases and J by 8 bases; unmatched bases: 13. The germline gives CDR1 SNHLY, CDR2 FYNNEI. The CDR3 is 16 amino acids. Written as DNA, the CDR3 is TGTGCCAGCAGTGCCCGAGGGGGCACCGCGGGGGAAAAACTGTTTTTT. This gives the protein CASSARGGTAGEKLFF.

This clonotype came up a few times. The genes are TRBV27 and TRBJ2-7, with 8 bases lining up with TRBD2. The CDR3 contains 14 residues. The ends lost 4 bases at V and 5 bases at J; junction bases unmatched: 7. Per the germline V gene, CDR1 is MNHEY and CDR2 is SMNVEV (reference sequence). CDR3 loop: CASSSSGGFHEQYV. The CDR3 coding sequence is TGTGCCAGCAGTTCCAGCGGGGGTTTCCACGAGCAGTACGTC.

This clonotype was picked up one time. J is TRBJ2-3 and V is TRBV6-6; TRBD1 aligns across 10 bases. Losses at the gene ends were 6 bases for V and 5 bases for J; bases not matched to a gene: 14. The germline V gene encodes CDR1 MNHNY and CDR2 SVGAGI (reference sequence). The CDR3 length is 17 residues. As DNA, the CDR3 is TGTGCCAGCAGCTTGGACAGGGGGTGGGGGCGGGGAGATACGCAGTATTTT. This codes for CASSLDRGWGRGDTQYF.

The genes are TRBV7-2 and TRBJ2-1, with 9 bases fitting TRBD1. J gave up 0 bases and V 4 bases, and 7 bases lay outside the gene matches. This CDR3 comprises 17 residues. The germline gives CDR1 SGHTA, CDR2 FQGNSA. CDR3 loop: CASSSNRGPSSYNEQFF. In nucleotides, the CDR3 is TGTGCCAGCAGCTCAAACAGGGGGCCGAGCTCCTACAATGAGCAGTTCTTC.

This clonotype was counted only a few times. The J gene is TRBJ2-3, the V gene TRBV3-1, with 9 bases fitting TRBD1. Germline V CDR1 and CDR2: LGHDT, YNNKEL (reference sequence). The J segment lost 2 bases and the V segment lost 4 bases, leaving 10 bases of the junction unmatched. CDR3 length: 17 residues. Here the CDR3 reads CASSPTRDRASTDTQYF. For the CDR3, the DNA is TGTGCCAGCAGCCCGACCCGGGACAGGGCATCCACAGATACGCAGTATTTT.